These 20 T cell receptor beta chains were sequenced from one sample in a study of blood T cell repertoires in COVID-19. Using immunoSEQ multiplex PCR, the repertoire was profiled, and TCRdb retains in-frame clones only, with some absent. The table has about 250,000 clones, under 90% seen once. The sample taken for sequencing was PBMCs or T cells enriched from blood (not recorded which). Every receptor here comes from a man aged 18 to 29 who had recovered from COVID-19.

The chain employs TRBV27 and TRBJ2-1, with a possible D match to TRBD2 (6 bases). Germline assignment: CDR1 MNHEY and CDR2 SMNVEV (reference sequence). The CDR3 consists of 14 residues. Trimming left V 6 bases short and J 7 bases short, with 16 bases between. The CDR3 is CASRRLARNNEQFF. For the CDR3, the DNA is TGTGCCAGCAGGAGGCTAGCGAGAAATAATGAGCAGTTCTTC.

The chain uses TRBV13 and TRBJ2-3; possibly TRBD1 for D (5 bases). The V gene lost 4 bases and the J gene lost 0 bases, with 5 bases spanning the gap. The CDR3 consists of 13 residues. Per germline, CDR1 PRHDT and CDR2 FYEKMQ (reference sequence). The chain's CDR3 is CASSWGSTDTQYF. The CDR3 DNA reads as TGTGCCAGCAGCTGGGGCAGCACAGATACGCAGTATTTT.

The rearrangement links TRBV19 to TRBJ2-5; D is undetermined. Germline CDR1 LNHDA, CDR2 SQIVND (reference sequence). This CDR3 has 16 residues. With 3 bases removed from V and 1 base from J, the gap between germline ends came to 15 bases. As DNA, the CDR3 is TGTGCCAGTAGTATGTGGGCAGGAAACCCCCAAGAGACCCAGTACTTC. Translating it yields CASSMWAGNPQETQYF.

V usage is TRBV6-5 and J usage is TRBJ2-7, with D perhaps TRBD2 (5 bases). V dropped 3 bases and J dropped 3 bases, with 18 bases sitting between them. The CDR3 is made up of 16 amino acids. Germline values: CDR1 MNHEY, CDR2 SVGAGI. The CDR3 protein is CASSYSRGSVGYEQYF. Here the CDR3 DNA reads TGTGCCAGCAGTTATTCCCGGGGTAGTGTGGGCTACGAGCAGTACTTC.

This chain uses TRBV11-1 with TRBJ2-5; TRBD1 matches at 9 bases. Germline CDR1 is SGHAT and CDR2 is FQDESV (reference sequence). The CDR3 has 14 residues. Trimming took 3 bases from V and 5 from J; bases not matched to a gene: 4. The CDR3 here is CASSLNRGHETQYF. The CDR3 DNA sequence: TGTGCCAGCAGCTTGAACAGGGGGCATGAGACCCAGTACTTC.

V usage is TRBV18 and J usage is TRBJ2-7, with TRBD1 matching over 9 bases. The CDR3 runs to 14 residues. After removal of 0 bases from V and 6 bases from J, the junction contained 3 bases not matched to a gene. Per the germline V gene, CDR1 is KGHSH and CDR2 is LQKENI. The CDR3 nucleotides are TGTGCCAGCTCACCACCGATGGACAGGGGCGAGCAGTACTTC. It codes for CASSPPMDRGEQYF.

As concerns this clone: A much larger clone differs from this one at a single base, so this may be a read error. CDR3 sequence (DNA): TGTGCCAGCAGAGGGACAGGGAACACTGAAGCTTTCTTT. It translates to CASRGTGNTEAFF. The J gene is TRBJ1-1, the V gene TRBV27; 8 nucleotides agree with TRBD1. The CDR3 length is 13 residues. With 6 bases clipped from V and 1 base from J, the junction kept 1 base outside the gene matches. CDR1 and CDR2 from the germline V gene are MNHEY and SMNVEV (reference sequence).

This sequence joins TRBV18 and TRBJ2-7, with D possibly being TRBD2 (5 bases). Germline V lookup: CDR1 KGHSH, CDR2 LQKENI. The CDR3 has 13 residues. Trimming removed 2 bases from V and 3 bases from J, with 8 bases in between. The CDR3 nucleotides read TGTGCCAGCTCACCAAGTCGGGACTACGAGCAGTACTTC. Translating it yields CASSPSRDYEQYF.

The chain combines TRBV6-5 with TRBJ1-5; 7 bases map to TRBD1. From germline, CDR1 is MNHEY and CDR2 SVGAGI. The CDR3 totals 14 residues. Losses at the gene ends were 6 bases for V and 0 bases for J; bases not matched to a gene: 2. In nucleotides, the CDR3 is TGTGCCAGCAGAGGGACAGATAGCAATCAGCCCCAGCATTTT. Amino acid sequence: CASRGTDSNQPQHF.

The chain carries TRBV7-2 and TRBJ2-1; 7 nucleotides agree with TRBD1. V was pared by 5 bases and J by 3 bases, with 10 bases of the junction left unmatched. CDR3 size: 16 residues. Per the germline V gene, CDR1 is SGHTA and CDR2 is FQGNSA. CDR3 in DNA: TGTGCCAGCAGCCGGCCGACAGGGTACTACTACAATGAGCAGTTCTTC. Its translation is CASSRPTGYYYNEQFF.

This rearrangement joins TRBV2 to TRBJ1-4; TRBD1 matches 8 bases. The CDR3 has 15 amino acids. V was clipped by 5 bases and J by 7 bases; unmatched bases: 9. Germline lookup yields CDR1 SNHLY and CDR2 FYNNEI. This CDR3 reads CASSPRTGSSEKLFF. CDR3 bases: TGTGCCAGCAGTCCACGGACAGGGTCTAGTGAAAAACTGTTTTTT.

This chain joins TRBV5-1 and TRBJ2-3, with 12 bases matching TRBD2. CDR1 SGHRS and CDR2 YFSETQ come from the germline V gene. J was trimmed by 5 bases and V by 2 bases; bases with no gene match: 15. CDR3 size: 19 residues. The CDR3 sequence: CASSFSPGASGGAEDTQYF. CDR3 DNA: TGCGCCAGCAGCTTCAGCCCCGGGGCTAGCGGGGGGGCAGAAGATACGCAGTATTTT. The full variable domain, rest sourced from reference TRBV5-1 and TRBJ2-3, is KAGVTQTPRYLIKTRGQQVTLSCSPISGHRSVSWYQQTPGQGLQFLFEYFSETQRNKGNFPGRFSGRQFSNSRSEMNVSTLELGDSALYLCASSFSPGASGGAEDTQYFGPGTRLTVL.

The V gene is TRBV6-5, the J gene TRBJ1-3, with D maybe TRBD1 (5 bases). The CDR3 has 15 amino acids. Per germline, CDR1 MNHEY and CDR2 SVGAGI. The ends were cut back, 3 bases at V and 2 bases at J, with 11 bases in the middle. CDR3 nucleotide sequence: TGTGCCAGCAGTTATGGGGGGATGGCTGGAAACACCATATATTTT. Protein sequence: CASSYGGMAGNTIYF.

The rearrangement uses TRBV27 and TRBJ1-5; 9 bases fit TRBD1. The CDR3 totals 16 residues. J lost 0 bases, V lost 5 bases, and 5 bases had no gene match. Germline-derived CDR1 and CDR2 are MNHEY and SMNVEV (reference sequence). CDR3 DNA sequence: TGTGCCAGCAGTCCGGGACAGGGCCATAGCAATCAGCCCCAGCATTTT. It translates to CASSPGQGHSNQPQHF.

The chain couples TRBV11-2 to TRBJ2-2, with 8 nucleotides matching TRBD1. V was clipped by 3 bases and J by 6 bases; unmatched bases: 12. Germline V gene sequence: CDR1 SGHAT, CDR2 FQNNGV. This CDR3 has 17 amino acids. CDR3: CASSFLAGQGSPGELFF. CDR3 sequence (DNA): TGTGCCAGCAGCTTCTTAGCAGGACAGGGTTCTCCCGGGGAGCTGTTTTTT.

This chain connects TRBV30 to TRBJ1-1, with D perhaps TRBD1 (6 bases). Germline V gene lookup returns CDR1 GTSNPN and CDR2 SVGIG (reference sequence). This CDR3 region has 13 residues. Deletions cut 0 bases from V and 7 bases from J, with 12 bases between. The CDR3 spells CAWSVRSGVEAFF. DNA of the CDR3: TGTGCCTGGAGTGTTAGGTCAGGGGTTGAAGCTTTCTTT.

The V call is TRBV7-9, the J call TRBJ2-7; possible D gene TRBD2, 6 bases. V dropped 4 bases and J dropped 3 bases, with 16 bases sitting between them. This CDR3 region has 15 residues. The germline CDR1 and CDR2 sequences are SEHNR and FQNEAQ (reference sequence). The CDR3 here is CASSSFDSGGYEQYF. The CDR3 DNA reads TGTGCCAGCAGCTCATTCGATAGCGGAGGCTACGAGCAGTACTTC.

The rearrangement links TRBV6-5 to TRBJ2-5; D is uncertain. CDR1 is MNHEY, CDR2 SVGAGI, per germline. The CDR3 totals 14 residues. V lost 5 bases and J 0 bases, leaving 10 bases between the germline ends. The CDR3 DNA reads TGTGCCAGCAGTCCACAGAAGTACCAAGAGACCCAGTACTTC. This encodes CASSPQKYQETQYF.

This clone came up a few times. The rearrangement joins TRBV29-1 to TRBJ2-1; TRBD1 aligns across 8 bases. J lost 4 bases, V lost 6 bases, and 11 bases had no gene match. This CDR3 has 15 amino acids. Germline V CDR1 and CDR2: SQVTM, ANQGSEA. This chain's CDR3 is CSVQDDTGGYNEQFF. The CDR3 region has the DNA TGCAGCGTGCAAGACGATACAGGGGGTTACAATGAGCAGTTCTTC.

In DNA form, the CDR3 reads TGTGCCATCAGTTTACCGGGACTAGCGGGATACAATGAGCAGTTCTTC. Residues: CAISLPGLAGYNEQFF. The V gene is TRBV10-3, the J gene TRBJ2-1, with 13 bases matching TRBD2. Germline CDR1 and CDR2: ENHRY and SYGVKD. The CDR3 length is 16 residues. The V segment lost 5 bases and the J segment 4 bases; nucleotides outside the gene matches: 5.